A single sample is the source of the 8 T cell receptor beta chains below, sequenced in a study of identical twins. TCRdb reanalysed the 5' RACE reads using MiXCR and keeps one entry per CDR3 protein. The sample has about 470,000 distinct CDR3 sequences; approximately 24% are singletons. This same sample was also taken into another study, of T cells expressing NK-cell markers.

What was sequenced was CD4+ T cells sorted from blood. These receptor sequences come from a woman aged 18 to 35 in good health.

This chain links TRBV4-2 with TRBJ2-3, with 8 bases that match TRBD2. Germline V gene lookup returns CDR1 LGHNA and CDR2 YNFKEQ. V shed 3 bases and J 3 bases; nucleotides not matched to a gene: 11. CDR3 length equals 17 residues. The CDR3 DNA follows: TGTGCCAGCAGCCAGGACTCTCGGGGGGGCGGTACAGATACGCAGTATTTT. Protein sequence: CASSQDSRGGGTDTQYF.

The V gene is TRBV11-3, the J gene TRBJ2-1; D unresolved. The CDR3 runs 13 residues. Trimming shortened V by 2 bases and J by 6 bases, and 8 bases separated the two germline ends. In germline, CDR1 is SGHNT, CDR2 YENEEA. Here the CDR3 DNA reads TGTGCCAGCAGCTTAAAGGCCCGCAATGAGCAGTTCTTC. It is translated as CASSLKARNEQFF.

V usage is TRBV29-1 and J usage is TRBJ1-6; TRBD1 matches 9 bases. Looked up from germline, CDR1 is SQVTM and CDR2 is ANQGSEA. The ends lost 6 bases at V and 7 bases at J; junction bases unmatched: 4. The CDR3 is made up of 13 amino acids. The CDR3 bases are TGCAGCGTCCGGGACAGGGAAAATTCACCCCTCCACTTT. It specifies CSVRDRENSPLHF.

This clonotype was observed a few times. The chain links TRBV12-3 or TRBV12-4 to TRBJ2-5; tentatively, D is TRBD1 or TRBD2 (5 bases each). The CDR3 consists of 14 residues. Between the trimmed V and J ends, which lost 6 bases and 4 bases, there was a span of 15 bases. The CDR3 reads CASRVGGAGETQYF. The CDR3 DNA follows: TGTGCCAGCAGGGTTGGGGGAGCAGGAGAGACCCAGTACTTC.

The chain couples TRBV20-1 to TRBJ1-2; D not certain. V dropped 2 bases and J dropped 3 bases, with 7 bases sitting between them. The CDR3 has 12 amino acids. The germline CDR1 and CDR2 sequences are DFQATT and SNEGSKA (reference sequence). CDR3 in DNA: TGCAGTGCTAGAAGCCGGGACTATGGCTACACCTTC. The encoded protein is CSARSRDYGYTF.

This clonotype appeared a few times. The chain carries TRBV20-1 and TRBJ2-2, with a possible D match to TRBD2 (5 bases). V lost 4 bases and J lost 0, with 12 bases in between. CDR3 length equals 15 residues. The V gene's germline CDR1 is DFQATT and CDR2 SNEGSKA (reference sequence). CDR3 sequence reads: CSATGSHPNTGELFF. CDR3 bases: TGCAGTGCTACGGGGTCGCATCCGAACACCGGGGAGCTGTTTTTT.

V usage is TRBV20-1 and J usage is TRBJ2-4, with TRBD2 identical over 8 bases. V was clipped by 0 bases and J by 8 bases; unmatched bases: 9. This CDR3 comprises 15 residues. Germline CDR1 reads DFQATT; CDR2 reads SNEGSKA (reference sequence). The CDR3, as DNA: TGCAGTGCTAGAGATCCAGCGGGAGCGCGGGACATTCAGTACTTC. This codes for CSARDPAGARDIQYF.

The CDR3 spells CASSVPIGGGSYEQYF. For the CDR3, the DNA is TGCGCCAGCAGCGTACCAATAGGGGGCGGCTCCTACGAGCAGTACTTC. The chain recombines TRBV5-1 with TRBJ2-7; 7 bases agree with TRBD1. Trimming at V came to 4 bases and at J to 0 bases, leaving 10 bases not matched to a gene. Looked up from germline, CDR1 is SGHRS and CDR2 is YFSETQ. The CDR3 totals 16 residues.